One sample yielded the 7 T cell receptor beta chains listed below, sequenced in a study of T cell repertoires in cytomegalovirus infection. Their antigens remain unidentified. TCRdb ran MiXCR on the reads and lists one entry per CDR3 protein. The sample consists of 50,000 to 60,000 distinct CDR3 sequences, less than 20% of them appearing once. The source was CD8+ T cells from cultured PBMCs, collected from culture after CMV antigen stimulation. All receptors come from a human donor in good health (CMV status not recorded). Some clones in this sample may be carry-over from other donors' samples.

This clonotype turned up a few times. The junction does not match germline at one end; this may be a read error. The chain has TRBV5-3 and TRBJ2-2; D not resolved. TRBV5-3 is sorted into the ORF group, with uncertain function. The CDR3 totals 14 residues. The CDR3 is CASSFEKHTGELFF. In DNA form, the CDR3 reads TGTGCCAGCAGCTTCGAGAAACACACCGGGGAGCTGTTTTTT.

The rearrangement links TRBV4-3 to TRBJ2-2; perhaps D is TRBD1 or TRBD2 (6 bases each). V lost 0 bases, J lost 0 bases, and 17 bases lay in between. CDR3 length equals 19 residues. CDR1 is LGHNA, CDR2 YSLEER, per germline. CDR3 DNA: TGCGCCAGCAGCCAAGATATCCGACGGGGGCGGACGAACACCGGGGAGCTGTTTTTT. Encoded protein: CASSQDIRRGRTNTGELFF.

This clonotype was counted ten times or more. The rearrangement uses TRBV7-2 and TRBJ2-6; D gene unclear. The germline V gene encodes CDR1 SGHTA and CDR2 FQGNSA. This CDR3 comprises 16 residues. V lost 3 bases and J lost 1, with 10 bases in between. CDR3 DNA sequence: TGTGCCAGCAGCTTCCAAGACCTATCTGGGGCCAACGTCCTGACTTTC. Protein sequence: CASSFQDLSGANVLTF.

This clonotype was found a few times. This chain links TRBV27 with TRBJ2-2; TRBD1 agrees at 9 bases. The V gene's germline CDR1 is MNHEY and CDR2 SMNVEV (reference sequence). This CDR3 is built from 15 residues. V gave up 6 bases and J gave up 4 bases; unmatched junction bases: 6. CDR3 sequence (DNA): TGTGCCAGCAGCTCCGGGACAGGGTCCACCGGGGAGCTGTTTTTT. It is translated as CASSSGTGSTGELFF.

The J gene is TRBJ2-7, the V gene TRBV6-5; D remains unclear. Trimming took off 2 bases at V and 5 bases at J, with 10 bases between the two ends. This CDR3 spans 13 amino acids. CDR1 is MNHEY and CDR2 is SVGAGI in the germline V gene. CDR3: CASSYGSKDEQYF. The DNA for the CDR3 is TGTGCCAGCAGTTACGGGTCAAAAGACGAGCAGTACTTC.

This clonotype was seen a few times. The chain couples TRBV12-3 or TRBV12-4 to TRBJ1-2; the D is unclear. Trimming left V 6 bases short and J 1 base short, with 18 bases between. The CDR3 spans 16 residues. This CDR3 is CASRGDEAIHNYGYTF. The CDR3 DNA follows: TGTGCCAGCAGGGGAGATGAGGCGATACATAACTATGGCTACACCTTC.

This clonotype was seen only a few times. This chain joins TRBV28 and TRBJ2-2; 7 bases line up with TRBD1. The CDR3 runs 16 residues. CDR1 is MDHEN, CDR2 SYDVKM, per germline. V shed 6 bases and J 2 bases; nucleotides not matched to a gene: 9. In nucleotides, the CDR3 is TGTGCCAGCAGCCCGACAGGGCCCTCTAACACCGGGGAGCTGTTTTTT. Protein product: CASSPTGPSNTGELFF.